The 21 T cell receptor beta chains presented below share a single source sample, sequenced in a study of T cells after yellow fever vaccination. Each CDR3 protein is one row after TCRdb ran MiXCR on the 5' RACE reads. The sample has some 150,000 distinct CDR3 sequences; about 7% are singletons. The sample was CD4+ T cells sorted from PBMCs, taken 10 days after the yellow fever booster vaccination. Receptors originate from a man aged 25 to 40 who received the YFV17D yellow fever vaccine.

This clonotype was counted only a few times. The chain recombines TRBV28 with TRBJ2-1; TRBD2 aligns across 7 bases. Trimming at V came to 10 bases and at J to 10 bases, leaving 16 bases not matched to a gene. The CDR3 is made up of 14 amino acids. Germline values: CDR1 MDHEN, CDR2 SYDVKM. The CDR3 DNA reads as TGTGCCACCCATAGGTCGGGGGGACTCGAAGAGCAGTTCTTC. Its translation: CATHRSGGLEEQFF.

Regarding this clonotype: A much larger clone differs from this one at a single base, so this may be a read error. The chain combines TRBV7-9 with TRBJ2-3; 9 nucleotides match TRBD2. Trimming cost V 4 bases and J 2 bases; bases outside gene matches: 7. This CDR3 region has 16 residues. Germline V gives CDR1 SEHNR, CDR2 FQNEAQ (reference sequence). CDR3 nucleotides: TGTGCCAGCAGCTCCCGACTAGCGGTGTACACAGATACGCAGTATTTT. Protein sequence: CASSSRLAVYTDTQYF.

This clonotype was observed a handful of times. This chain joins TRBV7-9 and TRBJ2-1; D possibly corresponds to TRBD2 (5 bases). Germline loops: CDR1 SEHNR, CDR2 FQNEAQ (reference sequence). Trimming took off 7 bases at V and 5 bases at J, with 15 bases between the two ends. The CDR3 loop spans 14 amino acids. The CDR3 spells CASIRGEANNEQFF. Written as DNA, the CDR3 is TGTGCCAGCATCCGGGGAGAGGCTAACAATGAGCAGTTCTTC.

This clonotype was detected ten times or more. The genes are TRBV5-6 and TRBJ1-5; no definite D call. Germline V gene data show CDR1 as SGHDT and CDR2 as YYEEEE. This CDR3 has 14 residues. V was cut by 2 bases and J by 4 bases, with 10 bases left in between. The CDR3 loop reads CASSFRSGNQPQHF. The CDR3, as DNA: TGTGCCAGCAGCTTCCGGTCCGGAAATCAGCCCCAGCATTTT.

This clonotype appeared many times. J is TRBJ1-5 and V is TRBV2, with TRBD1 matching over 9 bases. V was pared by 10 bases and J by 2 bases, with 9 bases of the junction left unmatched. CDR1 and CDR2 from the germline V gene are SNHLY and FYNNEI. This CDR3 is 15 amino acids long. Here the CDR3 DNA reads TGTGCCACCGGACAGGGGATTGGGGGCAATCAGCCCCAGCATTTT. Translated: CATGQGIGGNQPQHF. Combining the CDR3 with reference TRBV2 and TRBJ1-5 gives the whole variable domain EPEVTQTPSHQVTQMGQEVILRCVPISNHLYFYWYRQILGQKVEFLVSFYNNEISEKSEIFDDQFSVERPDGSNFTLKIRSTKLEDSAMYFCATGQGIGGNQPQHFGDGTRLSIL.

This clonotype was observed many times. V gene TRBV5-1 combines with J gene TRBJ2-7; perhaps TRBD2 as D (6 bases). V lost 4 bases, J lost 0 bases, and 11 bases lay in between. Germline V gives CDR1 SGHRS, CDR2 YFSETQ. This CDR3 comprises 14 residues. Here the CDR3 DNA reads TGCGCCAGCAGCGGCGGGACGTTCTCCTACGAGCAGTACTTC. This sequence encodes CASSGGTFSYEQYF. Full variable domain (rest looked up from reference TRBV5-1 and TRBJ2-7): KAGVTQTPRYLIKTRGQQVTLSCSPISGHRSVSWYQQTPGQGLQFLFEYFSETQRNKGNFPGRFSGRQFSNSRSEMNVSTLELGDSALYLCASSGGTFSYEQYFGPGTRLTVT.

V usage is TRBV20-1 and J usage is TRBJ2-7, with 8 bases identical to TRBD2. Germline CDR1 reads DFQATT; CDR2 reads SNEGSKA (reference sequence). J gave up 2 bases and V 1 base, and 16 bases lay outside the gene matches. This CDR3 contains 18 residues. The CDR3 loop reads CSARGGGASGRRTYEQYF. Written as DNA, the CDR3 is TGCAGTGCTAGAGGAGGGGGGGCTAGCGGGCGCCGAACCTACGAGCAGTACTTC.

The CDR3 region is CASSLRPGDELFF. CDR3 DNA sequence: TGCGCCAGCAGCCTAAGACCGGGGGACGAGCTGTTTTTT. The gene calls are TRBV4-3 and TRBJ2-2; possibly TRBD2 for D (6 bases). This CDR3 spans 13 amino acids. The V end lost 4 bases, the J end lost 11 bases, and 14 bases lay between the germline ends. CDR1 is LGHNA and CDR2 is YSLEER in the germline V gene.

Ten or more counts support this clonotype. The genes are TRBV6-5 and TRBJ2-5; the D gene could be TRBD1 or TRBD2 (6 bases each). The CDR3 spans 17 residues. CDR1 is MNHEY, CDR2 SVGAGI, per germline. The V gene lost 4 bases and the J gene lost 2 bases, with 20 bases spanning the gap. The CDR3 DNA sequence: TGTGCCAGCAGTTTTCCCCGGGGGCGCGGGGTTCAAGAGACCCAGTACTTC. Protein sequence: CASSFPRGRGVQETQYF.

In its sample, this clonotype was seen many times. V usage is TRBV4-1 and J usage is TRBJ1-2; D is unresolved. The CDR3 consists of 15 residues. The V end was cut by 0 bases, the J end by 5 bases, with 13 bases between. Germline V gives CDR1 MGHRA, CDR2 YSYEKL. CDR3 residues: CASSQEPSTTYGYTF. The CDR3, as DNA: TGCGCCAGCAGCCAAGAACCTTCGACTACTTATGGCTACACCTTC.

This clonotype was picked up many times. The J gene is TRBJ2-7, the V gene TRBV23-1, with a tentative D call TRBD1 (5 bases). TRBV23-1 is an ORF, and what it does is uncertain. The ends were cut back, 3 bases at V and 6 bases at J, with 15 bases in the middle. The CDR3 spans 14 residues. The CDR3, as DNA: TGCGCCAGCAGTCACGGCAGGGAAAGGCGCGAGCAGTACTTC. It translates to CASSHGRERREQYF.

This clonotype was counted ten times or more. V gene TRBV5-5 combines with J gene TRBJ2-5; unclear D gene. The CDR3 totals 15 residues. Trimming removed 4 bases at V and 1 base at J, with 14 bases between. Germline V gene lookup returns CDR1 SGHKS and CDR2 YYEKEE (reference sequence). The chain's CDR3 is CASSPLQSSQETQYF. For the CDR3, the DNA is TGTGCCAGCAGCCCCTTACAGTCTTCCCAAGAGACCCAGTACTTC.

This clonotype was seen repeatedly, ten times or more. The chain combines TRBV5-5 with TRBJ2-1; 12 bases agree with TRBD2. The CDR3 loop spans 17 amino acids. V shed 0 bases and J 9 bases; nucleotides not matched to a gene: 10. Germline-derived CDR1 and CDR2 are SGHKS and YYEKEE (reference sequence). CDR3 protein: CASSLARLAGAKGEQFF. The CDR3 DNA follows: TGTGCCAGCAGCTTGGCGCGACTAGCGGGAGCCAAGGGTGAGCAGTTCTTC.

This clonotype has at least ten counts. The genes are TRBV12-3 or TRBV12-4 and TRBJ2-3; D unresolved. The CDR3 is 14 amino acids. V lost 3 bases to trimming and J lost 2 bases, with 9 bases between them. CDR3 amino acids: CASSLFPFTDTQYF. CDR3 coding DNA: TGTGCCAGCAGTTTGTTTCCTTTCACAGATACGCAGTATTTT.

This clonotype was seen ten or more times. V is TRBV29-1 and J is TRBJ1-2, with D hard to call. There are 11 residues in the CDR3. Trimming removed 7 bases at V and 4 bases at J, with 10 bases between. The V gene's germline CDR1 is SQVTM and CDR2 ANQGSEA. CDR3 region: CSAGRSYGYTF. The CDR3 DNA reads TGCAGCGCGGGCAGGAGCTATGGCTACACCTTC.

This clonotype has ten or more counts. This rearrangement joins TRBV18 to TRBJ2-1; 8 bases line up with TRBD1. The CDR3 contains 17 residues. The trim removed 3 bases at V and 4 bases at J, leaving 11 bases unmatched. CDR1 and CDR2 from the germline V gene are KGHSH and LQKENI. The CDR3 loop is CASSPGQAGSGYNEQFF. DNA of the CDR3: TGTGCCAGCTCACCGGGACAGGCGGGTAGCGGATACAATGAGCAGTTCTTC.

This clonotype was seen a handful of times. This rearrangement joins TRBV7-8 to TRBJ2-1, with D possibly being TRBD2 (7 bases). Germline CDR1 and CDR2: SGHVS and FQNEAQ. CDR3 length: 17 amino acids. Trimming pared 7 bases from V and 1 base from J, leaving 20 bases between. The CDR3 bases are TGTGCCAGCACCAGGCCGAGGGGGGGACCGTCCTACAATGAGCAGTTCTTC. Amino acid sequence: CASTRPRGGPSYNEQFF.

In its sample, this clonotype was seen many times. V is TRBV14 and J is TRBJ1-2; TRBD1 might be the D (6 bases). This CDR3 spans 15 amino acids. From germline, CDR1 is SGHDN and CDR2 FVKESK. Trimming stripped 3 bases from V and 4 bases from J, with 15 bases between. The CDR3 DNA reads TGTGCCAGCAGCCAGATAGACAGGACGCTCTATGGCTACACCTTC. Amino acid sequence: CASSQIDRTLYGYTF.

Many counts were recorded for this clonotype. The DNA for the CDR3 is TGTGCCTGGAGTCCCGGCGGAGCCACCGTGGGGACCCAGTACTTC. Encoded protein: CAWSPGGATVGTQYF. This rearrangement joins TRBV30 to TRBJ2-5; D gene ambiguous. The CDR3 has 15 amino acids. Germline V CDR1 and CDR2: GTSNPN, SVGIG (reference sequence). The V and J ends lost 2 bases and 7 bases respectively, with 20 bases between them.

This clonotype was detected a few times. The chain has TRBV7-9 and TRBJ2-5; D is perhaps TRBD1 or TRBD2 (5 bases each). V dropped 7 bases and J dropped 4 bases, with 22 bases sitting between them. The CDR3 loop spans 16 amino acids. The germline V gene encodes CDR1 SEHNR and CDR2 FQNEAQ (reference sequence). The CDR3 is CASTPGSLLATETQYF. The CDR3 DNA sequence: TGTGCCAGCACACCAGGGAGCCTTCTAGCAACAGAGACCCAGTACTTC.

This clonotype showed up many times. The V and J genes are TRBV20-1 and TRBJ2-5; TRBD2 matches 11 bases. The CDR3 is made up of 14 amino acids. Germline lookup yields CDR1 DFQATT and CDR2 SNEGSKA (reference sequence). V gave up 4 bases and J gave up 5 bases; unmatched junction bases: 6. In DNA, the CDR3 is TGCAGTGCTAAGACTAGCGGGGTGCCTGAGACCCAGTACTTC. It yields the protein CSAKTSGVPETQYF.